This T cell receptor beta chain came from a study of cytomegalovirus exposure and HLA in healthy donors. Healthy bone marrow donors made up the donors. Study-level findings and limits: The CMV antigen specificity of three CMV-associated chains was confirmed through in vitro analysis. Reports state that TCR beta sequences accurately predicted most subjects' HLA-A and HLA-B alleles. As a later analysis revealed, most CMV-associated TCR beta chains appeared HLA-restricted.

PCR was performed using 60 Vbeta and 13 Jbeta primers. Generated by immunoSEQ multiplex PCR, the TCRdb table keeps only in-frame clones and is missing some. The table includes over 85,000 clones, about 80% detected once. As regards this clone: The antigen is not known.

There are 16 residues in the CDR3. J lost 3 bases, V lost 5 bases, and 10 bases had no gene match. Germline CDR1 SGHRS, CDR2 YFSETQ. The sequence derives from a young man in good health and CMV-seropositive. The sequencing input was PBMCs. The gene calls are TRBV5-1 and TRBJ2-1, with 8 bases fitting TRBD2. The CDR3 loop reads CASSGVLAGNYNEQFF. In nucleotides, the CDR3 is TGCGCCAGCAGTGGGGTTTTAGCGGGGAACTACAATGAGCAGTTCTTC. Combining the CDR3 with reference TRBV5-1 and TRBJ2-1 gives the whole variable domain KAGVTQTPRYLIKTRGQQVTLSCSPISGHRSVSWYQQTPGQGLQFLFEYFSETQRNKGNFPGRFSGRQFSNSRSEMNVSTLELGDSALYLCASSGVLAGNYNEQFFGPGTRLTVL.